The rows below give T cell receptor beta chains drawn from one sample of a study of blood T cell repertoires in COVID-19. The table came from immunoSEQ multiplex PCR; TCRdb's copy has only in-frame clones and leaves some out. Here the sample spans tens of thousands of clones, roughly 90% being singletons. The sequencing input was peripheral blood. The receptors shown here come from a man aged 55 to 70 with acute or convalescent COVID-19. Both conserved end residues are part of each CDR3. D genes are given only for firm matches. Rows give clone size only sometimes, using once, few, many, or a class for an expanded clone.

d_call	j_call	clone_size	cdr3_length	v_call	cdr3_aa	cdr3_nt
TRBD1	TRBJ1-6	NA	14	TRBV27	CASSLNRGGSPLHF	TGTGCCAGCAGTTTGAACAGGGGCGGTTCACCCCTCCACTTT
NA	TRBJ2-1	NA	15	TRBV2	CASSELRVSYNEQFF	TGTGCCAGCAGTGAACTGCGAGTCTCCTACAATGAGCAGTTCTTC
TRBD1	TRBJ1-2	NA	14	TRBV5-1	CASSLEDRALSYTF	TGCGCCAGCAGCTTGGAGGACAGGGCTTTGAGCTACACCTTC
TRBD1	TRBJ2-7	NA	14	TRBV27	CASSLRARGSEQYF	TGTGCCAGCAGTTTAAGGGCCAGGGGGTCCGAGCAGTACTTC
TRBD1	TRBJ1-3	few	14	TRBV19	CASSTGTGGNTIYF	TGTGCCAGTAGTACCGGGACAGGCGGAAACACCATATATTTT
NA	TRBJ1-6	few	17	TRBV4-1	CASSQDSGQNYNSPLHF	TGCGCCAGCAGCCAAGATTCCGGACAGAACTATAATTCACCCCTCCACTTT
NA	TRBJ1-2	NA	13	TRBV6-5	CASDKTFNYGYTF	TGTGCCAGCGACAAAACCTTTAACTATGGCTACACCTTC
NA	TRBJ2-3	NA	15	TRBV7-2	CASSLRGGSTDTQYF	TGTGCCAGCAGCTTAAGGGGGGGTAGCACAGATACGCAGTATTTT
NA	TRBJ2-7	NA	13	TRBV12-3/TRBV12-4	CASSKDSSYEQYF	TGTGCCAGCAGTAAGGACAGCTCCTACGAGCAGTACTTC
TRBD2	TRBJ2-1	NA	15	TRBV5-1	CASSLAGGAHNEQFF	TGCGCCAGCAGCTTGGCCGGGGGGGCCCACAATGAGCAGTTCTTC
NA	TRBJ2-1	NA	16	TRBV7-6	CASSFGGQSSYNEQFF	TGTGCCAGCAGCTTCGGCGGACAAAGCTCCTACAATGAGCAGTTCTTC
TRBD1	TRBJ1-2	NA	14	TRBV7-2	CASSLVSGGNHYTF	TGTGCCAGCAGCTTAGTGTCAGGGGGCAATCATTACACCTTC
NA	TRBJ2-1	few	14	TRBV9	CASSVESVRDEQFF	TGTGCCAGCAGCGTAGAAAGCGTCAGGGATGAGCAGTTCTTC
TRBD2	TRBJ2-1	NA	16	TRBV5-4	CASSSGLAGRRGEQFF	TGTGCCAGCAGCTCCGGACTAGCGGGAAGGAGGGGTGAGCAGTTCTTC
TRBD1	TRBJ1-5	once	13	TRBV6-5	CAGRGTGNQPQHF	TGTGCCGGAAGGGGGACAGGCAATCAGCCCCAGCATTTT
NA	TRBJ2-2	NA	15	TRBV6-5	CASRHIAGNTGELFF	TGTGCCAGCCGGCACATTGCAGGGAACACCGGGGAGCTGTTTTTT
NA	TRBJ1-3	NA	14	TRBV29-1	CSFRGASPGNTIYF	TGCAGTTTTCGGGGGGCTTCCCCCGGAAACACCATATATTTT
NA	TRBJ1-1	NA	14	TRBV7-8	CASTTTPINTEAFF	TGTGCCAGCACCACAACCCCCATAAACACTGAAGCTTTCTTT
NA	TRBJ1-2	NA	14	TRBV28	CASSLSRLEWGYTF	TGTGCCAGCAGTTTATCAAGACTTGAGTGGGGCTACACCTTC
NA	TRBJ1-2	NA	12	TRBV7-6	CASSSQDSGYTF	TGTGCCAGCAGCTCCCAGGATTCTGGCTACACCTTC
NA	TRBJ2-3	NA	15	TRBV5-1	CASSLGGRSTDTQYF	TGCGCCAGCAGCTTGGGCGGGCGCAGCACAGATACGCAGTATTTT
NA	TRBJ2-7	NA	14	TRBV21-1	CASSAAGGPWEQYF	TGTGCCAGCAGCGCGGCGGGAGGGCCTTGGGAGCAGTACTTC
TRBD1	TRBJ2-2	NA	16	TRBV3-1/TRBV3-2	CAVSQMNTGVTGELFF	TGTGCCGTCAGCCAGATGAATACAGGGGTCACCGGGGAGCTGTTTTTT
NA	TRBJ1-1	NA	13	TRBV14	CASSRGGNTEAFF	TGTGCCAGCAGCCGGGGGGGGAACACTGAAGCTTTCTTT
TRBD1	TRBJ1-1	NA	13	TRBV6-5	CASRDRANTEAFF	TGTGCCAGCAGGGACAGGGCTAACACTGAAGCTTTCTTT
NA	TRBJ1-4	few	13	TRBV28	CASSLSRGYKLFF	TGTGCCAGCAGTTTATCAAGGGGATACAAACTGTTTTTT
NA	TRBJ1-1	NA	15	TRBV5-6	CASSGPTGLNTEAFF	TGTGCCAGCAGCGGGCCGACAGGACTGAACACTGAAGCTTTCTTT